This TCR beta chain came from a study of T cells in Graves' hyperthyroidism and ophthalmopathy. Amplified regions were TCR beta CDR3 sequences from RNA transcripts. HTBI primers were the set used in a first-round RT-PCR of the TCR CDR3. TCRdb passed the multiplex PCR reads through MiXCR, listing each CDR3 protein once. This repertoire shows about 640,000 distinct CDR3 sequences, about a fifth found once; its top ten account for 34%. Study results and limitations: Within blood appeared most thyroid clonotypes that had expanded above 0.001.

The table lists this clonotype with many counts. Its antigen is as yet unknown. Germline V CDR1 and CDR2: MNHNS, SASEGT. The CDR3 runs to 14 residues. V dropped 6 bases and J dropped 2; count of bases not matched to a gene: 3. The V call is TRBV6-1, the J call TRBJ2-5, with 10 bases lining up with TRBD1. Material for sequencing was blood. The origin of this receptor is a man aged 25-45 years with Graves' ophthalmopathy. CDR3 nucleotides: TGTGCCAGCAGACTGGACAGGGGGCAAGAGACCCAGTACTTC. Its translation is CASRLDRGQETQYF.